The entry that follows covers one T cell receptor (beta chain) sequence. What it binds is unknown. Researchers ran the assay at a deep level. Here immunoSEQ multiplex PCR was the method, and the copy in TCRdb shows in-frame clones only, minus some. The sample has around 620,000 clones; approximately 95% are singletons. These data originate in a study of shared clonotypes between healthy human individuals. For the study at large: A couple of women and a few men aged 18 to 49 served as donors.

Naive CD8 cells comprised CD45RO-negative, CCR7-positively selected cells, excluding terminally differentiated effector memory CD45RA+ cells. V dropped 3 bases and J dropped 2 bases, with 10 bases sitting between them. The germline CDR1 and CDR2 sequences are MDHEN and SYDVKM. There are 14 residues in the CDR3. General observations from the study: Estimated richness values were generally larger in naive subsets than in memory subsets.

This receptor was taken from a woman aged 25 to 45 in good health. The chain couples TRBV28 to TRBJ1-2; no firm D call. Sequencing used naive CD8+ T cells sorted from blood. The CDR3 loop is CASSFVIFNYGYTF. As DNA, the CDR3 is TGTGCCAGCAGTTTCGTTATTTTCAACTATGGCTACACCTTC.